This is a list of T cell receptor beta chains from one sample in a study of cytomegalovirus exposure and HLA in healthy donors. The assay was immunoSEQ multiplex PCR, and TCRdb's table has in-frame clones only and misses some. This table holds about 78,000 clones, under 70% found once. Sequencing input: PBMCs. The receptors were sampled from a man aged 25-45 years in good health and CMV-seropositive. CDR3s include the opening cysteine and the closing phenylalanine or tryptophan. Each record gives: J gene, V gene, D gene, clone size, CDR3 length, CDR3 DNA, CDR3 protein. D genes are given only for firm matches. A row's size may be missing; if present it is once, few, many or a size class.

TRBJ1-1 | TRBV5-1 | TRBD1 | few | 14 | TGCGCCAGCAGCTTTCAGGGGACAGACACTGAAGCTTTCTTT | CASSFQGTDTEAFF
TRBJ1-5 | TRBV12-5 | - | - | 16 | TGTGCTAGTGGTTTGCTGGGGGGTAAGGGCAATCAGCCCCAGCATTTT | CASGLLGGKGNQPQHF
TRBJ2-3 | TRBV6-6 | - | - | 14 | TGTGCCAGCAGGAGAGACAGGGACGGGGGTACGCAGTATTTT | CASRRDRDGGTQYF
TRBJ1-1 | TRBV28 | TRBD1 | - | 17 | TGTGCCAGCAGTTTACAAGCCGGGACAGGGAGTAACACTGAAGCTTTCTTT | CASSLQAGTGSNTEAFF
TRBJ1-1 | TRBV15 | - | - | 13 | TGTGCCACCAGCAGAGGACAGTTCACTGAAGCTTTCTTT | CATSRGQFTEAFF
TRBJ2-2 | TRBV2 | TRBD2 | - | 17 | TGTGCCAGCAGTGAAAGGGGCGGGGGGTCGTGGACCGGGGAGCTGTTTTTT | CASSERGGGSWTGELFF
TRBJ2-3 | TRBV15 | - | few | 16 | TGTGCCACCAGCAGAGACCAGGTCAAGGGCACAGATACGCAGTATTTT | CATSRDQVKGTDTQYF
TRBJ1-3 | TRBV5-1 | - | few | 16 | TGCGCCAGCAGCTTAGGTCAGGGCATCTCTGGAAACACCATATATTTT | CASSLGQGISGNTIYF
TRBJ2-7 | TRBV30 | - | - | 12 | TGTGCCTGGAGTGTACTTGGTTACGAGCAGTACTTC | CAWSVLGYEQYF
TRBJ2-1 | TRBV18 | TRBD2 | once | 15 | TGTGCCAGCTCATCTATAGCGGGGAGATACAATGAGCAGTTCTTC | CASSSIAGRYNEQFF
TRBJ1-4 | TRBV4-2 | TRBD1 | - | 16 | TGTGCCAGCAGCCGCCTGGGACAGGACAACTATGAAAAACTGTTTTTT | CASSRLGQDNYEKLFF
TRBJ1-5 | TRBV2 | TRBD1 | - | 14 | TGTGCCAGCAGCGCACAGGGGTCGACTCAGCCCCAGCATTTT | CASSAQGSTQPQHF
TRBJ2-7 | TRBV19 | - | - | 16 | TGTGCCAGTACCTCCGGGACGGGGGGCCTACCCTACGAGCAGTACTTC | CASTSGTGGLPYEQYF
TRBJ1-1 | TRBV5-6 | - | - | 14 | TGTGCCAGCAGCTTTCTCGGGAAAGACACTGAAGCTTTCTTT | CASSFLGKDTEAFF
TRBJ1-1 | TRBV6-6 | TRBD1 | once | 12 | TGTGCCAGTTACGACAGGGCCACTGAAGCTTTCTTT | CASYDRATEAFF
TRBJ1-1 | TRBV2 | - | - | 11 | TGTGCCAGCTGTCGCGACACTGAAGCTTTCTTT | CASCRDTEAFF
TRBJ2-7 | TRBV5-1 | TRBD2 | - | 15 | TGCGCCAGCAGGAGAGGAGATAGCGGGTCCTACGAGCAGTACTTC | CASRRGDSGSYEQYF
TRBJ1-2 | TRBV19 | TRBD1 | few | 14 | TGTGCCAGTTCACACAGGGGACGCGAAGTCGGCTACACCTTC | CASSHRGREVGYTF
TRBJ2-7 | TRBV5-1 | TRBD2 | - | 18 | TGCGCCAGCAGCTACGGACTAGCGGGGGACCGCTCCTCCTACGAGCAGTACTTC | CASSYGLAGDRSSYEQYF
TRBJ2-7 | TRBV10-3 | TRBD2 | few | 14 | TGTGCCATCAGTGTGAGGACTAGAGTACTCGAGCAGTACTTC | CAISVRTRVLEQYF
TRBJ1-1 | TRBV11-2 | - | few | 13 | TGTGCCAGCAGCTTAGGGCCGAACACTGAAGCTTTCTTT | CASSLGPNTEAFF
TRBJ2-1 | TRBV5-1 | - | - | 15 | TGCGCCAGCAGCTTGGTTCTAGAGTCCTACAATGAGCAGTTCTTC | CASSLVLESYNEQFF
TRBJ2-3 | TRBV9 | - | once | 16 | TGTGCCAGCAGCGTATTCGGGGAACCTAGCACAGATACGCAGTATTTT | CASSVFGEPSTDTQYF
TRBJ2-7 | TRBV27 | - | - | 11 | TGTGCCAGCAGTATACGGGGCGAGCAGTACTTC | CASSIRGEQYF
TRBJ2-7 | TRBV25-1 | TRBD1 | - | 12 | TGTGCCAGCAGTAGACAGGGGTACGAGCAGTACTTC | CASSRQGYEQYF
TRBJ2-3 | TRBV5-6 | TRBD2 | few | 15 | TGTGCCAGCAGCTTGATTAGCGGGGGGCGGGATACGCAGTATTTT | CASSLISGGRDTQYF
TRBJ1-4 | TRBV5-6 | - | - | 16 | TGTGCCAGCAGCGCACAGGGCCTGGCAACTAATGAAAAACTGTTTTTT | CASSAQGLATNEKLFF
TRBJ2-1 | TRBV7-3 | - | - | 20 | TGTGCCAGCAGCCCCCAAAGGGGGGGCGCGAGCCCAAGCTCCTACAATGAGCAGTTCTTC | CASSPQRGGASPSSYNEQFF
TRBJ2-5 | TRBV11-2 | TRBD1 | medium-sized | 13 | TGTGCCAGCAGCATGGACAGGGAAGAGACCCAGTACTTC | CASSMDREETQYF
TRBJ1-1 | TRBV6-1 | TRBD1 | - | 15 | TGTGCCAGCAGTGAAGCCTCAGGGGGCATGGGTGAAGCTTTCTTT | CASSEASGGMGEAFF
TRBJ1-5 | TRBV10-3 | TRBD1 | few | 16 | TGTGCCATCAGCCGACAGGGGCTCCTATCCAATCAGCCCCAGCATTTT | CAISRQGLLSNQPQHF
TRBJ2-5 | TRBV5-1 | - | once | 14 | TGCGCCAGCAGCTCCGGGACAACACAAGAGACCCAGTACTTC | CASSSGTTQETQYF
TRBJ2-3 | TRBV19 | TRBD2 | - | 16 | TGTGCCAGTAGTATAAGGACTAGCGGGGGGCTTGATACGCAGTATTTT | CASSIRTSGGLDTQYF
TRBJ1-3 | TRBV7-2 | - | - | 15 | TGTGCCAGCAGCCTTATGGGAGGCACCGGAAACACCATATATTTT | CASSLMGGTGNTIYF
TRBJ2-7 | TRBV28 | - | - | 12 | TGTGCCAGCAAAAGGCGGGACTACGAGCAGTACTTC | CASKRRDYEQYF
TRBJ2-1 | TRBV7-2 | - | - | 12 | TGTGCCAGCAGCCCAGGGGTCTTGGAGCAGTTCTTC | CASSPGVLEQFF
TRBJ2-7 | TRBV6-1 | - | - | 17 | TGTGCCAGCAGTGAGCTAGGTTTCGGTATTAATGGCTACGAGCAGTACTTC | CASSELGFGINGYEQYF
TRBJ2-1 | TRBV6-4 | TRBD2 | - | 13 | TGTGCCAGCAGTGACTCGTGGGAGGGTGAGCAGTTCTTC | CASSDSWEGEQFF
TRBJ2-7 | TRBV5-1 | - | - | 15 | TGCGCCAGCAGAAAACCTGACACATACTCCTACGAGCAGTACTTC | CASRKPDTYSYEQYF
TRBJ1-1 | TRBV7-2 | - | - | 12 | TGTGCCAGCAGCCAAAGGGGAACTGAAGCTTTCTTT | CASSQRGTEAFF
TRBJ2-5 | TRBV27 | - | - | 14 | TGTGCCAGCAAGGGGGGGGGAGGAGTAGAGACCCAGTACTTC | CASKGGGGVETQYF